The source of this TCR beta chain is a study of blood T cell repertoires in COVID-19. Original data processing: The authors estimated nucleated cell counts from reference gene primer amplification. The data were produced by immunoSEQ multiplex PCR, yet TCRdb's version contains in-frame clones alone and is incomplete. The V and J calls and clone size come from that table; D and trimming were worked out from the DNA. The sample includes around 170,000 clones, around 84% seen only once; the top ten take roughly an eighth. Germline lookup yields CDR1 SEHNR and CDR2 FQNEAQ (reference sequence). V was cut by 9 bases and J by 3 bases, with 9 bases left in between. The length of the CDR3 is 12 residues.

The TCR sequence derives from a man aged 25 to 45 with active or convalescent COVID-19. Sequenced: peripheral blood. The chain is built from TRBV7-9 and TRBJ2-1; D might be TRBD1 (6 bases). As DNA, the CDR3 is TGTGCCAGTCGACAGGTCTACAATGAGCAGTTCTTC. It codes for CASRQVYNEQFF.